Each of the 15 T cell receptor beta chains below was sequenced from the same sample in a study of T cell responses to AZD1222 COVID-19 vaccine. Data came from immunoSEQ multiplex PCR; TCRdb stores just in-frame clones and leaves some out. The repertoire holds tens of thousands of clones, with 70% to 85% as singletons. The specimen comprised peripheral blood, sampled on day 0 of AZD1222 vaccination. These receptors originate from an adult in good health.

The chain carries TRBV24-1 and TRBJ1-4; TRBD1 might be the D (6 bases). There are 15 residues in the CDR3. Germline V gene lookup returns CDR1 KGHDR and CDR2 SFDVKD. The V end lost 3 bases, the J end lost 5 bases, and 12 bases lay between the germline ends. The CDR3 protein is CATSDTQGGNEKLFF. In DNA, the CDR3 is TGTGCCACCAGTGATACACAGGGCGGGAATGAAAAACTGTTTTTT.

The chain is built from TRBV5-1 and TRBJ2-1; 8 nucleotides match TRBD1. The CDR3 loop spans 16 amino acids. V shed 3 bases and J 2 bases; nucleotides not matched to a gene: 7. Germline lookup yields CDR1 SGHRS and CDR2 YFSETQ. The CDR3 coding sequence is TGCGCCAGCAGCTCCAAGACAGGGGCCACCTACAATGAGCAGTTCTTC. This encodes CASSSKTGATYNEQFF.

The gene calls are TRBV6-2 or TRBV6-3 and TRBJ2-7; 15 bases align to TRBD2. The CDR3 length is 16 residues. Germline lookup yields CDR1 MNHEY and CDR2 SVGEGT. The trim removed 6 bases at V and 2 bases at J, leaving 5 bases unmatched. CDR3 sequence (DNA): TGTGCCAGCAGCCCTGGACTAGCGGGAGGGCCCTACGAGCAGTACTTC. Encoded protein: CASSPGLAGGPYEQYF.

V usage is TRBV7-9 and J usage is TRBJ1-1; perhaps TRBD1 as D (5 bases). The CDR3 spans 17 residues. The germline V and J ends were trimmed by 5 bases and 6 bases, with 25 bases remaining between them. Germline CDR1 is SEHNR and CDR2 is FQNEAQ (reference sequence). The chain's CDR3 is CASSISTVGGKIPEAFF. CDR3 bases: TGTGCCAGCAGCATTTCGACAGTCGGGGGGAAAATCCCTGAAGCTTTCTTT.

The chain employs TRBV15 and TRBJ2-2; D gene unclear. The V gene's germline CDR1 is LNHNV and CDR2 YYDKDF (reference sequence). The V end was cut by 1 base, the J end by 6 bases, with 9 bases between. CDR3 size: 14 residues. CDR3 bases: TGTGCCACCAGCAGAGCCCCGAAAGCCGGGGAGCTGTTTTTT. It yields the protein CATSRAPKAGELFF.

This clone appeared a few times. The genes are TRBV10-3 and TRBJ2-6; D remains unclear. From germline, CDR1 is ENHRY and CDR2 SYGVKD. The CDR3 covers 16 residues. The V end lost 0 bases, the J end lost 1 base, and 7 bases lay between the germline ends. The CDR3: CAISESGNSGANVLTF. Written as DNA, the CDR3 is TGTGCCATCAGTGAGTCGGGAAATTCTGGGGCCAACGTCCTGACTTTC.

This sequence joins TRBV29-1 and TRBJ2-5; 7 bases agree with TRBD2. V was pared by 7 bases and J by 3 bases, with 8 bases of the junction left unmatched. The CDR3 has 13 residues. The germline V gene encodes CDR1 SQVTM and CDR2 ANQGSEA. The CDR3 DNA reads as TGCAGCGGTGCGGCTAGCGGTGAAGAGACCCAGTACTTC. Amino acids: CSGAASGEETQYF.

CDR3 nucleotides: TGTGCCAGCAGTTCACAGGATACGCAGTATTTT. Translated: CASSSQDTQYF. This chain joins TRBV12-3 or TRBV12-4 and TRBJ2-3; D gene uncertain. With 4 bases removed from V and 6 bases from J, the gap between germline ends came to 5 bases. The CDR3 is 11 residues long.

V is TRBV10-3 and J is TRBJ1-5; 12 bases line up with TRBD1. V was pared by 11 bases and J by 7 bases, with 18 bases of the junction left unmatched. The germline gives CDR1 ENHRY, CDR2 SYGVKD. The CDR3 runs 17 residues. The CDR3 loop reads CAASVSAGQGAGQPQHF. The CDR3 DNA sequence: TGTGCCGCCTCCGTCTCAGCGGGACAGGGGGCTGGGCAGCCCCAGCATTTT.

The rearrangement uses TRBV27 and TRBJ2-7, with D possibly being TRBD2 (5 bases). CDR1 is MNHEY, CDR2 SMNVEV, per germline (reference sequence). This CDR3 region has 12 residues. Between the trimmed V and J ends, which lost 3 bases and 5 bases, there was a span of 8 bases. The CDR3 reads CASSFTGNEQYF. Written as DNA, the CDR3 is TGTGCCAGCAGTTTTACGGGGAACGAGCAGTACTTC.

This clone was counted only a few times. The chain joins TRBV5-6 to TRBJ1-1; no clear D. Trimming cost V 0 bases and J 3 bases, with 9 bases left between them. The CDR3 totals 14 residues. The V gene's germline CDR1 is SGHDT and CDR2 YYEEEE. CDR3 sequence: CASSLGQAHTEAFF. The CDR3 DNA reads as TGTGCCAGCAGCTTGGGGCAGGCCCACACTGAAGCTTTCTTT.

The DNA for the CDR3 is TGTGCCAGCAGTTATGGGGACGGAGCCTCCTACGAGCAGTACGTC. It translates to CASSYGDGASYEQYV. The J gene is TRBJ2-7, the V gene TRBV6-2 or TRBV6-3; D tentatively fits TRBD1 or TRBD2 (5 bases each). The CDR3 spans 15 residues. The V gene's germline CDR1 is MNHEY and CDR2 SVGEGT. The V and J ends lost 3 bases and 0 bases respectively, with 12 bases between them.

The chain is built from TRBV28 and TRBJ1-6; D call uncertain. The germline gives CDR1 MDHEN, CDR2 SYDVKM. This CDR3 comprises 12 residues. Between the trimmed V and J ends, which lost 6 bases and 6 bases, there was a span of 6 bases. The CDR3 region has the DNA TGTGCCAGCAGCGTGGGTAATTCACCCCTCCACTTT. Its translation is CASSVGNSPLHF.

The count of this clone is one. J is TRBJ2-7 and V is TRBV12-3 or TRBV12-4, with 7 bases that match TRBD2. V shed 3 bases, J shed 4 bases, and the junction held 0 bases outside the gene matches. This CDR3 is 12 amino acids long. CDR3 sequence reads: CASSLRGYEQYF. The CDR3 DNA is TGTGCCAGCAGTTTGCGGGGGTACGAGCAGTACTTC.

The chain recombines TRBV7-9 with TRBJ1-2; D perhaps matches TRBD1 (5 bases). Germline V gene lookup returns CDR1 SEHNR and CDR2 FQNEAQ (reference sequence). The CDR3 length is 16 residues. The V gene lost 5 bases and the J gene lost 7 bases, with 23 bases spanning the gap. CDR3 loop: CASSPASGALPGGYTF. CDR3 DNA sequence: TGTGCCAGCAGCCCAGCCAGCGGGGCGTTACCGGGTGGCTACACCTTC.